These T cell receptor beta chains were read from a single sample in a study of cytomegalovirus exposure and HLA in healthy donors. The protocol was immunoSEQ multiplex PCR, while the TCRdb copy is restricted to in-frame clones and leaves out a portion. The top ten clones hold about 23% of a sample with some 90,000 clones, 70% to 80% of them seen once. The sequenced material came from PBMCs. These receptors all come from a woman between 45 and 60 years old in good health and CMV-seropositive. Both conserved end residues are part of each CDR3. D genes are given only for firm matches. Not every row has a clone size; where given, it reads once, few, many or a size class.

clone_size,j_call,d_call,v_call,cdr3_aa,cdr3_nt
-,TRBJ2-1,TRBD2,TRBV2,CASSEVPPGLAGTEQFF,TGTGCCAGCAGTGAGGTACCCCCGGGACTAGCGGGAACTGAGCAGTTCTTC
once,TRBJ2-5,-,TRBV15,CATSRDGSTAQETQYF,TGTGCCACCAGCAGAGATGGCTCGACAGCGCAAGAGACCCAGTACTTC
-,TRBJ2-1,-,TRBV2,CASSAPRVHEQFF,TGTGCCAGCAGTGCACCCCGAGTGCATGAGCAGTTCTTC
-,TRBJ2-7,-,TRBV5-1,CASSVQGPSYEQYF,TGCGCCAGCAGCGTACAGGGCCCCTCCTACGAGCAGTACTTC
once,TRBJ1-1,-,TRBV13,CASSSPPSRGAFF,TGTGCCAGCAGCTCACCACCGTCCAGGGGAGCTTTCTTT
-,TRBJ2-5,-,TRBV5-1,CASSWGDQETQYF,TGCGCCAGCAGCTGGGGAGACCAAGAGACCCAGTACTTC
-,TRBJ1-1,-,TRBV6-5,CASSYFVNTEAFF,TGTGCCAGCAGTTACTTCGTGAACACTGAAGCTTTCTTT
few,TRBJ1-2,-,TRBV2,CASSQYGYTF,TGTGCCAGCTCTCAGTATGGCTACACCTTC
-,TRBJ1-2,-,TRBV19,CATRTSHYDYGYTF,TGTGCCACTCGGACATCCCATTATGACTATGGCTACACCTTC
-,TRBJ2-1,TRBD1,TRBV6-1,CASSRQGTGNEQFF,TGTGCCAGCAGTCGACAGGGGACCGGCAATGAGCAGTTCTTC
few,TRBJ1-1,-,TRBV5-4,CASSLSVDTEAFF,TGTGCCAGCAGCTTATCGGTGGACACTGAAGCTTTCTTT
-,TRBJ1-5,-,TRBV9,CASSVGGFGPQHF,TGTGCCAGCAGCGTAGGGGGCTTCGGGCCCCAGCATTTT
-,TRBJ1-3,-,TRBV28,CASTDGGSGNTIYF,TGTGCCAGCACCGACGGGGGCTCTGGAAACACCATATATTTT
-,TRBJ1-1,TRBD1,TRBV19,CASSIDRQGQAFF,TGTGCCAGTAGTATAGATCGACAGGGTCAAGCTTTCTTT
-,TRBJ2-5,TRBD1,TRBV7-9,CSSSLGQGTGGKRETQYF,TGTTCCAGCAGCTTGGGGCAGGGGACAGGGGGAAAGAGAGAGACCCAGTACTTC
-,TRBJ2-7,-,TRBV9,CASSGRTSFYEQYF,TGTGCCAGCAGCGGCAGAACTAGTTTCTACGAGCAGTACTTC
-,TRBJ1-1,-,TRBV18,CASSQANTEAFF,TGTGCCAGCTCCCAGGCGAACACTGAAGCTTTCTTT
-,TRBJ2-1,-,TRBV27,CASSFRQRSYNEQFF,TGTGCCAGCAGTTTTAGACAGAGATCCTACAATGAGCAGTTCTTC
-,TRBJ2-3,-,TRBV15,CATSRELSSTDTQYF,TGTGCCACCAGCAGAGAGCTAAGTAGCACAGATACGCAGTATTTT
-,TRBJ1-1,-,TRBV27,CASSLQGSRAFF,TGTGCCAGCAGTTTACAGGGGAGTAGGGCTTTCTTT
-,TRBJ2-2,TRBD1,TRBV30,CAWSRQGAGELFF,TGTGCCTGGAGCAGGCAGGGGGCCGGGGAGCTGTTTTTT
-,TRBJ2-1,TRBD2,TRBV7-2,CASSLSGSSYNEQFF,TGTGCCAGCAGCCTTAGCGGGAGCTCCTACAATGAGCAGTTCTTC
-,TRBJ2-3,TRBD1,TRBV4-2,CASSPGGTGAVEGTDTQYF,TGTGCCAGCAGCCCGGGGGGGACAGGGGCCGTGGAGGGCACAGATACGCAGTATTTT
-,TRBJ1-5,-,TRBV11-2,CASSLGRVGNQPQHF,TGTGCCAGCAGCTTAGGCAGGGTGGGGAATCAGCCCCAGCATTTT